These 10 T cell receptor beta chains came from one sample sequenced in a study of blood T cell repertoires in COVID-19. Method: immunoSEQ multiplex PCR; TCRdb's copy keeps in-frame clones and lacks some. The sample includes under 250,000 clones, roughly 85% of them seen just once. Specimen: peripheral blood. Receptors originate from a woman in her sixties or seventies with COVID-19, enrolled during active disease.

This chain connects TRBV11-3 to TRBJ1-1; no reliable D call. Germline CDR1 and CDR2: SGHNT and YENEEA. The CDR3 is 12 amino acids. V lost 1 base to trimming and J lost 8 bases, with 8 bases between them. This chain's CDR3 is CASSLGRGEAFF. CDR3 DNA sequence: TGTGCCAGCAGCTTAGGACGAGGGGAAGCTTTCTTT.

The chain couples TRBV11-3 to TRBJ2-3; 14 bases match TRBD2. The CDR3 totals 17 residues. Germline lookup yields CDR1 SGHNT and CDR2 YENEEA. The J segment lost 4 bases and the V segment lost 5 bases, leaving 8 bases of the junction unmatched. DNA of the CDR3: TGTGCCAGCAGCCCGGGCCCGGGACTAGCGGGAGCAGATACGCAGTATTTT. It yields the protein CASSPGPGLAGADTQYF.

The chain employs TRBV29-1 and TRBJ2-3; weak D call: TRBD1 (5 bases). In germline, CDR1 is SQVTM, CDR2 ANQGSEA. V lost 0 bases, J lost 7 bases, and 11 bases lay in between. This CDR3 comprises 13 residues. In nucleotides, the CDR3 is TGCAGCGTTGAAGATTTTAGGGGTAATACGCAGTATTTT. The encoded protein is CSVEDFRGNTQYF.

V is TRBV4-3 and J is TRBJ1-1, with 9 bases aligning to TRBD1. The CDR3 length is 16 residues. CDR1 LGHNA and CDR2 YSLEER come from the germline V gene. V was clipped by 4 bases and J by 1 base; unmatched bases: 7. The CDR3 reads CASSPSEDRGNTEAFF. The CDR3 coding sequence is TGCGCCAGCAGCCCATCAGAGGACAGGGGGAACACTGAAGCTTTCTTT.

A single count supports this clone. V and J are TRBV5-5 and TRBJ1-1; TRBD1 aligns across 7 bases. This CDR3 has 16 amino acids. V was clipped by 4 bases and J by 2 bases; unmatched bases: 11. Germline CDR1 is SGHKS and CDR2 is YYEKEE (reference sequence). The CDR3 region is CASSPGGSGHNTEAFF. CDR3 bases: TGTGCCAGCAGCCCAGGGGGGTCGGGGCACAACACTGAAGCTTTCTTT.

The rearrangement uses TRBV2 and TRBJ2-7; 7 nucleotides align to TRBD1. After removal of 6 bases from V and 2 bases from J, the junction contained 7 bases not matched to a gene. This CDR3 comprises 14 residues. Germline V gene lookup returns CDR1 SNHLY and CDR2 FYNNEI. CDR3 sequence reads: CASRDRVPTYEQYF. The CDR3 DNA reads TGTGCCAGCAGAGACAGGGTGCCGACCTACGAGCAGTACTTC. Complete variable domain (other parts from reference TRBV2 and TRBJ2-7): EPEVTQTPSHQVTQMGQEVILRCVPISNHLYFYWYRQILGQKVEFLVSFYNNEISEKSEIFDDQFSVERPDGSNFTLKIRSTKLEDSAMYFCASRDRVPTYEQYFGPGTRLTVT.

The chain couples TRBV19 to TRBJ2-2, with D possibly being TRBD2 (6 bases). V lost 1 base to trimming and J lost 4 bases, with 10 bases between them. Germline values: CDR1 LNHDA, CDR2 SQIVND (reference sequence). The CDR3 runs 15 residues. The CDR3 DNA is TGTGCCAGTAGTATAGTACGGACTACCACCGGGGAGCTGTTTTTT. Its translation is CASSIVRTTTGELFF.

This clone has a single count. The chain combines TRBV6-4 with TRBJ1-5; 9 bases fit TRBD1. The length of the CDR3 is 16 residues. V was pared by 3 bases and J by 5 bases, with 8 bases of the junction left unmatched. Germline V gene sequence: CDR1 MRHNA, CDR2 SNTAGT. This CDR3 reads CASSDRDREEYQPQHF. The DNA for the CDR3 is TGTGCCAGCAGTGATAGGGACAGGGAGGAGTATCAGCCCCAGCATTTT.

V gene TRBV12-3 or TRBV12-4 combines with J gene TRBJ2-4, with D perhaps matching TRBD1 (6 bases). The CDR3 consists of 13 residues. V was cut by 7 bases and J by 7 bases, with 14 bases left in between. CDR3 in DNA: TGTGCCAGCAATACGGACAGTAGTAACATTCAGTACTTC. Translated: CASNTDSSNIQYF.

The table lists this clone with a few counts. This chain links TRBV5-1 with TRBJ2-7; 10 nucleotides align to TRBD2. From germline, CDR1 is SGHRS and CDR2 YFSETQ. Losses at the gene ends were 1 base for V and 6 bases for J; bases not matched to a gene: 4. The length of the CDR3 is 14 residues. This chain's CDR3 is CASSLLAGEGEQYF. DNA for the CDR3: TGCGCCAGCAGCTTGCTAGCGGGAGAGGGCGAGCAGTACTTC.